The 29 T cell receptor beta chains below come from one sample, sequenced in a study of blood T cell repertoires in COVID-19. The repertoire was sequenced with immunoSEQ multiplex PCR; TCRdb's copy has only in-frame clones and lacks some. Seen here are about 30,000 clones, approximately 96% observed once, and the top ten hold more than 3.5%. The specimen sequenced was peripheral blood. The receptors shown here come from a human donor with active COVID-19. The donor label of this sample is uncertain.

V and J are TRBV11-2 and TRBJ2-3, with 16 bases fitting TRBD2. The germline CDR1 and CDR2 sequences are SGHAT and FQNNGV. The CDR3 contains 18 residues. J was trimmed by 1 base and V by 5 bases; bases with no gene match: 6. The CDR3 loop reads CASSLGLAGGARTDTQYF. CDR3 bases: TGTGCCAGCAGCCTGGGACTAGCGGGGGGGGCACGCACAGATACGCAGTATTTT.

This clone showed up just once. The J gene is TRBJ2-3, the V gene TRBV28, with a possible D match to TRBD2 (5 bases). This CDR3 has 14 residues. V was shortened by 6 bases and J by 2 bases, with 12 bases between the two germline ends. Germline V gene sequence: CDR1 MDHEN, CDR2 SYDVKM. The CDR3 spells CASRRGSNTDTQYF. The CDR3 nucleotides are TGTGCCAGCAGACGGGGATCAAACACAGATACGCAGTATTTT.

The chain links TRBV6-6 to TRBJ2-7; the D is unclear. Germline-derived CDR1 and CDR2 are MNHNY and SVGAGI (reference sequence). This CDR3 comprises 16 residues. The V end was cut by 6 bases, the J end by 0 bases, with 18 bases between. CDR3 in amino acids: CASSRPNSRTSYEQYF. Written as DNA, the CDR3 is TGTGCCAGCAGCCGCCCTAACAGCCGCACCTCCTACGAGCAGTACTTC.

The chain links TRBV6-5 to TRBJ1-6; 10 bases map to TRBD1. CDR3 length: 15 amino acids. The germline V gene encodes CDR1 MNHEY and CDR2 SVGAGI. After removal of 8 bases from V and 10 bases from J, the junction contained 11 bases not matched to a gene. The CDR3 region is CASSTGTGVYSPLHF. DNA of the CDR3: TGTGCCAGCTCGACCGGGACAGGGGTTTACTCACCCCTCCACTTT.

V usage is TRBV7-9 and J usage is TRBJ2-7, with a possible D match to TRBD2 (5 bases). The length of the CDR3 is 15 residues. V was clipped by 4 bases and J by 0 bases, with 13 bases between them. Germline loops: CDR1 SEHNR, CDR2 FQNEAQ (reference sequence). For the CDR3, the DNA is TGTGCCAGCAGCTCACTGAAGAGCGGCTCCTACGAGCAGTACTTC. Amino acid sequence: CASSSLKSGSYEQYF.

This chain connects TRBV15 to TRBJ2-2; no clear D. The CDR3 runs to 12 residues. Germline CDR1 and CDR2: LNHNV and YYDKDF (reference sequence). Trimming took off 2 bases at V and 6 bases at J, with 4 bases between the two ends. CDR3 region: CATSRRAGELFF. CDR3 nucleotide sequence: TGTGCCACCAGCAGACGGGCCGGGGAGCTGTTTTTT.

The sample holds one count of this clone. V usage is TRBV15 and J usage is TRBJ2-3; 9 positions agree with TRBD2. This CDR3 is 15 amino acids long. Per the germline V gene, CDR1 is LNHNV and CDR2 is YYDKDF (reference sequence). V shed 2 bases, J shed 3 bases, and the junction held 3 bases outside the gene matches. The CDR3, as DNA: TGTGCCACCAGCAGACGAAGCGGGGGGACAGATACGCAGTATTTT. Translating gives CATSRRSGGTDTQYF.

The J gene is TRBJ2-3, the V gene TRBV5-1, with a weak D call TRBD1 (5 bases). CDR1 is SGHRS, CDR2 YFSETQ, per germline. The CDR3 runs to 16 residues. V was shortened by 3 bases and J by 6 bases, with 20 bases between the two germline ends. The DNA for the CDR3 is TGCGCCAGCAGCTACTCTCGAACGACAGTCGAGGATACGCAGTATTTT. This gives the protein CASSYSRTTVEDTQYF.

Notes on this clone: This sample also contains other DNA sequences that code for the same CDR3. The chain combines TRBV5-4 with TRBJ1-2; D is perhaps TRBD1 (6 bases). CDR1 and CDR2 from the germline V gene are SGHNT and YYREEE (reference sequence). CDR3 length equals 16 residues. V was clipped by 4 bases and J by 4 bases, with 20 bases between them. CDR3 bases: TGTGCCAGCAGCGCCCCTGACGCAGGGGCGGTCTATGGCTACACCTTC. Its translation: CASSAPDAGAVYGYTF.

This chain connects TRBV9 to TRBJ1-4; D perhaps matches TRBD1 (5 bases). This CDR3 has 15 amino acids. The germline gives CDR1 SGDLS, CDR2 YYNGEE. V dropped 3 bases and J dropped 7 bases, with 16 bases sitting between them. CDR3 DNA sequence: TGTGCCAGCAGCGCTGGACCCAGTGACAGTGAAAAACTGTTTTTT. As protein: CASSAGPSDSEKLFF.

V usage is TRBV7-2 and J usage is TRBJ1-6; weak D call: TRBD1 (5 bases). This CDR3 is 14 amino acids long. Germline V gene data show CDR1 as SGHTA and CDR2 as FQGNSA. The germline V and J ends were trimmed by 3 bases and 7 bases, with 10 bases remaining between them. The CDR3 region has the DNA TGTGCCAGCAGCTTGGGGGGTTGGAATTCACCCCTCCACTTT. Its translation is CASSLGGWNSPLHF. The whole variable domain, filled in from reference TRBV7-2 and TRBJ1-6, reads GAGVSQSPSNKVTEKGKDVELRCDPISGHTALYWYRQSLGQGLEFLIYFQGNSAPDKSGLPSDRFSAERTGGSVSTLTIQRTQQEDSAVYLCASSLGGWNSPLHFGNGTRLTVT.

The chain carries TRBV14 and TRBJ1-4, with D perhaps TRBD1 (5 bases). The CDR3 runs to 15 residues. CDR1 and CDR2 (germline): SGHDN, FVKESK. The V end was cut by 0 bases, the J end by 7 bases, with 12 bases between. The CDR3 DNA reads TGTGCCAGCAGCCAAGAGTGGGGCCGCGGTGAAAAACTGTTTTTT. Its translation: CASSQEWGRGEKLFF.

The J gene is TRBJ2-2, the V gene TRBV28, with TRBD1 matching 9 bases. V trimming: 10 bases; J trimming: 4 bases; junction bases outside the gene matches: 13. The CDR3 runs to 16 residues. Per the germline V gene, CDR1 is MDHEN and CDR2 is SYDVKM. Here the CDR3 DNA reads TGTGCCATCATCAAGACAGGGGGAATTCGCACCGGGGAGCTGTTTTTT. Its protein product is CAIIKTGGIRTGELFF.

V gene TRBV15 combines with J gene TRBJ2-3; TRBD2 agrees at 10 bases. The junction had 12 bases not matched to a gene; V was cut back by 3 bases and J by 6 bases. The CDR3 contains 17 residues. Germline V gives CDR1 LNHNV, CDR2 YYDKDF (reference sequence). The DNA for the CDR3 is TGTGCCACCAGCAGGGCCGAGACTAGCGGGCTAGGGGATACGCAGTATTTT. The encoded protein is CATSRAETSGLGDTQYF.

The J gene is TRBJ2-5, the V gene TRBV7-2; 8 bases match TRBD2. Germline V gene lookup returns CDR1 SGHTA and CDR2 FQGNSA. This CDR3 has 15 amino acids. The trim removed 3 bases at V and 1 base at J, leaving 4 bases unmatched. CDR3 region: CASSFIAGPQETQYF. CDR3 coding DNA: TGTGCCAGCAGCTTTATAGCGGGGCCCCAAGAGACCCAGTACTTC.

The chain joins TRBV30 to TRBJ2-1; TRBD2 agrees at 11 bases. The CDR3 contains 14 residues. Looked up from germline, CDR1 is GTSNPN and CDR2 is SVGIG (reference sequence). Trimming cost V 2 bases and J 11 bases; bases outside gene matches: 8. Here the CDR3 DNA reads TGTGCCTGGAGTTCCTCCGGGACTAGCGGACAGCAGTTCTTC. Translated, it gives CAWSSSGTSGQQFF.

The chain links TRBV7-9 to TRBJ1-4; D unclear. Germline CDR1 SEHNR, CDR2 FQNEAQ (reference sequence). The length of the CDR3 is 15 residues. Trimming removed 0 bases at V and 8 bases at J, with 13 bases between. CDR3 bases: TGTGCCAGCAGCTTAGCGTCCGGGTTCGGAGAAAAACTGTTTTTT. It is translated as CASSLASGFGEKLFF.

V is TRBV30 and J is TRBJ1-1; D not resolved. The CDR3 is 14 residues long. Trimming removed 3 bases at V and 5 bases at J, with 16 bases between. The germline gives CDR1 GTSNPN, CDR2 SVGIG (reference sequence). CDR3 residues: CAWRDTRRRTEAFF. Written as DNA, the CDR3 is TGTGCCTGGAGGGATACTAGGAGGAGAACTGAAGCTTTCTTT. The full variable domain, rest sourced from reference TRBV30 and TRBJ1-1, is SQTIHQWPATLVQPVGSPLSLECTVEGTSNPNLYWYRQAAGRGLQLLFYSVGIGQISSEVPQNLSASRPQDRQFILSSKKLLLSDSGFYLCAWRDTRRRTEAFFGQGTRLTVV.

The chain employs TRBV10-2 and TRBJ2-1; 8 positions agree with TRBD2. Germline trimming cut 8 bases from V and 0 bases from J; bases unmatched to any gene: 9. This CDR3 comprises 16 residues. Looked up from germline, CDR1 is WSHSY and CDR2 is SAAADI. The CDR3 nucleotides read TGCGCCAGCCTCGGACTAGCAGAAAGCTCCTACAATGAGCAGTTCTTC. As protein: CASLGLAESSYNEQFF.

This chain uses TRBV28 with TRBJ2-2; D not resolved. V was trimmed by 6 bases and J by 4 bases, leaving 6 bases between them. This CDR3 comprises 12 residues. Germline V gene lookup returns CDR1 MDHEN and CDR2 SYDVKM. This chain's CDR3 is CASRLGTGELFF. The CDR3 DNA sequence: TGTGCCAGCAGACTCGGCACCGGGGAGCTGTTTTTT.

The chain couples TRBV4-1 to TRBJ1-4, with D possibly TRBD1 on 5 matching bases. The V gene's germline CDR1 is MGHRA and CDR2 YSYEKL. V shed 6 bases and J shed 8 bases, with 10 bases lying between them. This CDR3 has 12 residues. The chain's CDR3 is CASSPGREKLFF. CDR3 in DNA: TGCGCCAGCAGTCCAGGGAGGGAAAAACTGTTTTTT.

V usage is TRBV5-5 and J usage is TRBJ2-5; TRBD2 aligns across 11 bases. Germline-derived CDR1 and CDR2 are SGHKS and YYEKEE (reference sequence). This CDR3 has 13 amino acids. With V trimmed by 9 bases and J by 7 bases, 8 bases remained unmatched. CDR3 sequence reads: CATLLAGVLTQYF. The CDR3 DNA sequence: TGTGCCACCTTACTAGCGGGAGTGCTGACCCAGTACTTC.

The chain is built from TRBV20-1 and TRBJ2-2; 8 bases are shared with TRBD1. Germline loops: CDR1 DFQATT, CDR2 SNEGSKA (reference sequence). Trimming removed 3 bases from V and 5 bases from J; junction bases left unmatched: 5. This CDR3 comprises 14 residues. CDR3 in DNA: TGCAGTGCTAGTCGACAGGGGAGAACCGGGGAGCTGTTTTTT. Translation: CSASRQGRTGELFF.

The chain has TRBV7-2 and TRBJ2-3; 9 nucleotides match TRBD2. With 2 bases clipped from V and 0 bases from J, the junction kept 9 bases outside the gene matches. CDR1 SGHTA and CDR2 FQGNSA come from the germline V gene. The CDR3 runs 18 residues. CDR3 DNA: TGTGCCAGCAGCTTATTGCGGGGGGGCCCTACTAGCACAGATACGCAGTATTTT. Translation: CASSLLRGGPTSTDTQYF.

The CDR3 spells CASRETSGSWETQYF. The CDR3 DNA reads as TGTGCCAGCAGGGAGACTAGCGGGAGTTGGGAGACCCAGTACTTC. V usage is TRBV6-5 and J usage is TRBJ2-5; 12 nucleotides line up with TRBD2. The V and J ends lost 6 bases and 5 bases, in that order; junction bases with no gene match: 7. The CDR3 contains 15 residues. Per germline, CDR1 MNHEY and CDR2 SVGAGI.

The chain links TRBV18 to TRBJ1-5; D is possibly TRBD1 (5 bases). V was shortened by 3 bases and J by 4 bases, with 13 bases between the two germline ends. The germline V gene encodes CDR1 KGHSH and CDR2 LQKENI. This CDR3 is 15 amino acids long. The CDR3: CASSPGQGGNQPQHF. DNA of the CDR3: TGTGCCAGCTCACCCGGGCAGGGAGGGAATCAGCCCCAGCATTTT.

The chain combines TRBV3-1 (or the pseudogene TRBV3-2) with TRBJ2-1, with D perhaps matching TRBD1 (6 bases). The CDR3 is 15 residues long. The germline V gene has CDR1 LGHDT and CDR2 YNNKEL (reference sequence). V lost 4 bases and J lost 0, with 10 bases in between. The CDR3 here is CASSRDIGSYNEQFF. The CDR3 nucleotides are TGTGCCAGCAGCCGGGACATTGGCTCCTACAATGAGCAGTTCTTC.

V and J are TRBV3-1 (or the pseudogene TRBV3-2) and TRBJ1-5; D perhaps matches TRBD1 (5 bases). The germline V gene encodes CDR1 LGHDT and CDR2 YNNKEL (reference sequence). V lost 2 bases and J 0 bases, leaving 8 bases between the germline ends. This CDR3 contains 15 residues. The CDR3 loop is CASSQRGYSNQPQHF. The CDR3 region has the DNA TGTGCCAGCAGCCAAAGGGGTTATAGCAATCAGCCCCAGCATTTT.

The chain combines TRBV10-3 with TRBJ1-2, with 7 bases matching TRBD1. The CDR3 runs 19 residues. Germline V gene lookup returns CDR1 ENHRY and CDR2 SYGVKD. Trimming took 3 bases from V and 0 from J; bases not matched to a gene: 16. The CDR3 spells CAISDRQGPPSPPNYGYTF. The DNA of the CDR3 is TGTGCCATCAGTGATAGACAGGGACCCCCTTCCCCGCCTAACTATGGCTACACCTTC.